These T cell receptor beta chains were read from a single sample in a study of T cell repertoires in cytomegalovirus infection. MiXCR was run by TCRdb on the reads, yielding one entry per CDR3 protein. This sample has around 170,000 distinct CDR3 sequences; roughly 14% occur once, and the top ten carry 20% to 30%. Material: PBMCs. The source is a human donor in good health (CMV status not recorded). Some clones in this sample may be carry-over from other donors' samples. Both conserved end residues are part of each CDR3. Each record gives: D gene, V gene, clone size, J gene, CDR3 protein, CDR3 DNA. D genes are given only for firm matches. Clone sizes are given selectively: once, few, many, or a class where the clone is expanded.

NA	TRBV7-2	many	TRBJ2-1	CASSRGAELGNEQFF	TGTGCCAGCAGCCGAGGGGCTGAATTGGGCAATGAGCAGTTCTTC
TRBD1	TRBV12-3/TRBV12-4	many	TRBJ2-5	CASRRTGVETQYF	TGTGCCAGCAGAAGGACAGGGGTAGAGACCCAGTACTTC
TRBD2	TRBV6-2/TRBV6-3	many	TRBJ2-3	CASKAGGITDTQYF	TGTGCCAGCAAAGCGGGAGGGATCACAGATACGCAGTATTTT
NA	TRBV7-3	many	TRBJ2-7	CASSLGPDYEQYF	TGTGCCAGCAGCTTAGGGCCGGACTACGAGCAGTACTTC
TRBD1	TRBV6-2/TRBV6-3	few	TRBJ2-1	CASSLLTGYPHNEQFF	TGTGCCAGCAGCCTCTTGACAGGGTATCCTCACAATGAGCAGTTCTTC
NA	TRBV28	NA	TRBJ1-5	CASSDTGESQHF	TGTGCCAGCAGTGATACCGGGGAGTCCCAGCATTTT
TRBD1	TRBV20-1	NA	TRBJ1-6	CSATDRGRSPLHF	TGCAGTGCGACGGACAGGGGGCGGTCACCCCTCCACTTT
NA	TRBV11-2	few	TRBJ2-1	CASSLDPPQEQFF	TGTGCCAGCAGCTTAGACCCCCCCCAAGAGCAGTTCTTC
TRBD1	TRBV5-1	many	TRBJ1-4	CASSQGQGVEKLFF	TGCGCCAGCAGCCAGGGACAGGGAGTTGAAAAACTGTTTTTT
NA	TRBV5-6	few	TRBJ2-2	CASSLEGDYTGELFF	TGTGCCAGCAGCTTGGAAGGGGACTACACCGGGGAGCTGTTTTTT
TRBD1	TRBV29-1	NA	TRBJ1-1	CSVRDRGSNTEAFF	TGCAGCGTCCGGGACAGGGGCTCGAACACTGAAGCTTTCTTT
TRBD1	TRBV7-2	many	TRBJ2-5	CASSFSGGQETQYF	TGTGCCAGCAGCTTCTCAGGGGGCCAAGAGACCCAGTACTTC
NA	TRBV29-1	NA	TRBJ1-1	CSVEGIGTEAFF	TGCAGCGTTGAGGGGATTGGCACTGAAGCTTTCTTT
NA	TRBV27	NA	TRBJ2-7	CASSSFPQEQYF	TGTGCCAGCAGCTCCTTTCCTCAGGAGCAGTACTTC
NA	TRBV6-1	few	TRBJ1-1	CATISSYGTEAFF	TGTGCCACTATCTCGTCGTATGGCACTGAAGCTTTCTTT
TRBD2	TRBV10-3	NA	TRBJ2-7	CAIRAGTSGGESYEQYF	TGTGCCATCAGGGCCGGGACTAGCGGGGGGGAATCCTACGAGCAGTACTTC
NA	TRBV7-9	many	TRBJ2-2	CASSQDAGELFF	TGTGCCAGCAGCCAGGACGCCGGGGAGCTGTTTTTT
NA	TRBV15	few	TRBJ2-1	CATSSLASSYNEQFF	TGTGCCACCAGTTCTCTAGCGAGCTCCTACAATGAGCAGTTCTTC
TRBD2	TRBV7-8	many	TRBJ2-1	CASRGMREGRGRSYNEQFF	TGTGCCAGCAGAGGGATGCGGGAGGGCCGAGGTCGCTCCTACAATGAGCAGTTCTTC
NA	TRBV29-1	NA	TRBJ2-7	CSVERTAQSEQYF	TGCAGCGTTGAAAGGACAGCGCAAAGCGAGCAGTACTTC
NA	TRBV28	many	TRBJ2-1	CASSLAVNEQFF	TGTGCCAGCAGTTTAGCGGTAAATGAGCAGTTCTTC
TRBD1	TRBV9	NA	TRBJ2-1	CASSVETGGNEQFF	TGTGCCAGCAGCGTAGAAACAGGGGGGAATGAGCAGTTCTTC
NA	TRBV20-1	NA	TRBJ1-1	CSARRGANTEAFF	TGCAGTGCTAGAAGAGGGGCAAACACTGAAGCTTTCTTT
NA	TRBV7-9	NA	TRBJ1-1	CASSPGGGRETEAFF	TGTGCCAGCAGCCCTGGTGGGGGGCGTGAAACTGAAGCTTTCTTT
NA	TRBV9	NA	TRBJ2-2	CASSVDGRPGELFF	TGTGCCAGCAGCGTAGATGGCAGGCCCGGGGAGCTGTTTTTT
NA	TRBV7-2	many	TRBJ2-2	CASGKRQNTGELFF	TGTGCCAGCGGAAAACGTCAGAACACCGGGGAGCTGTTTTTT
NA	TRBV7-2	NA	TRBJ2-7	CASSLESRQASQSYEQYF	TGTGCCAGCAGCTTAGAGTCCCGACAGGCCAGCCAATCCTACGAGCAGTACTTC
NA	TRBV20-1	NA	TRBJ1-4	CSARDFVFATNEKLFF	TGCAGTGCTAGAGATTTTGTATTTGCAACTAATGAAAAACTGTTTTTT
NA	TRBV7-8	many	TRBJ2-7	CASSLKGNEQYF	TGTGCCAGCAGCTTAAAGGGAAACGAGCAGTACTTC
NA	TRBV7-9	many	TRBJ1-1	CASSKTYRNTEAFF	TGTGCCAGCAGCAAAACCTACAGAAACACTGAAGCTTTCTTT
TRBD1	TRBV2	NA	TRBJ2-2	CASIWDRGAGELFF	TGTGCCAGCATATGGGACAGGGGAGCCGGGGAGCTGTTTTTT
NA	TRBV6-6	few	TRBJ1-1	CASSYGGPRTEAFF	TGTGCCAGCAGTTATGGCGGGCCGAGGACTGAAGCTTTCTTT
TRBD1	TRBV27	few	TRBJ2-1	CASSPTGSWYNEQFF	TGTGCCAGCAGTCCGACAGGGTCCTGGTACAATGAGCAGTTCTTC
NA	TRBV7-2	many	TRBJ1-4	CASSFGTVEKLFF	TGTGCCAGCAGCTTCGGTACCGTCGAAAAACTGTTTTTT
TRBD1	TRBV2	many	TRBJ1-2	CASSEDGTAIMGNGYTF	TGTGCCAGCAGTGAAGACGGGACAGCAATTATGGGAAATGGCTACACCTTC
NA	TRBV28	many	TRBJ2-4	CASNGQLIAKNIQYF	TGTGCCAGCAATGGACAGTTAATAGCCAAAAACATTCAGTACTTC
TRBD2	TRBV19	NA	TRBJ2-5	CASSRLTSGIETQYF	TGTGCCAGTAGTAGACTGACTAGCGGGATTGAGACCCAGTACTTC
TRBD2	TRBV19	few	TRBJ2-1	CASSIQPLAGDEQFF	TGTGCCAGTAGTATCCAACCACTAGCGGGAGATGAGCAGTTCTTC
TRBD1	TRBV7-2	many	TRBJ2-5	CASSSHRGYGETQYF	TGTGCCAGCAGCTCCCACAGGGGTTACGGAGAGACCCAGTACTTC
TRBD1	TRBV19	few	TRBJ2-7	CASTEQGRPYEQYF	TGTGCCAGTACCGAACAGGGGCGACCCTACGAGCAGTACTTC
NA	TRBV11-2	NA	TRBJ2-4	CASSRGQPAKNIQYF	TGTGCCAGCAGCCGTGGACAGCCAGCCAAAAACATTCAGTACTTC
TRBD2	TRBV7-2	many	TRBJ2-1	CASSLVPSGKYREQFF	TGTGCCAGCAGCTTAGTCCCTAGCGGGAAGTACAGGGAGCAGTTCTTC
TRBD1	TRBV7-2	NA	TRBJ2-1	CASSLEAGGNEQFF	TGTGCCAGCAGCTTAGAGGCAGGGGGAAATGAGCAGTTCTTC
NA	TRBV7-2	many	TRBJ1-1	CASSLYRNTEAFF	TGTGCCAGCAGCTTGTACAGGAACACTGAAGCTTTCTTT
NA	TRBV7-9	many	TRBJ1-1	CASSLAGGYNTEAFF	TGTGCCAGCAGCTTGGCGGGGGGGTATAACACTGAAGCTTTCTTT
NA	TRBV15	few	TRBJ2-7	CATSRAQMGPGYF	TGTGCCACCAGCAGAGCTCAGATGGGCCCGGGGTACTTC
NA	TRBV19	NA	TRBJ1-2	CASNPRTSGGGYTF	TGTGCCAGTAATCCCCGGACCTCGGGCGGTGGCTACACCTTC
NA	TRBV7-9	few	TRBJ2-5	CASSPGLRGTQYF	TGTGCCAGCAGCCCGGGACTCCGGGGGACCCAGTACTTC
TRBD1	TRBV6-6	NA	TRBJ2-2	CASSTDRGNTGELFF	TGTGCCAGCAGTACAGACAGGGGGAACACCGGGGAGCTGTTTTTT
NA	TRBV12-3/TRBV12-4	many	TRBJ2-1	CATLRGGRNEQFF	TGTGCCACCCTCAGGGGGGGCCGAAATGAGCAGTTCTTC
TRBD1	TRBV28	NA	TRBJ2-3	CASSLLPGQGDMTDTQYF	TGTGCCAGCAGTCTTCTCCCGGGACAGGGAGATATGACAGATACGCAGTATTTT
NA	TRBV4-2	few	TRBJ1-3	CASSPREASSGNTIYF	TGTGCCAGCAGCCCCCGTGAGGCTAGCTCTGGAAACACCATATATTTT
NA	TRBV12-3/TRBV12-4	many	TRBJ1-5	CASSRTQHSNQPQHF	TGTGCCAGCAGTCGGACTCAGCATAGCAATCAGCCCCAGCATTTT
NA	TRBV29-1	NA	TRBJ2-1	CSVVVEFLTNEQFF	TGCAGCGTCGTCGTGGAATTTCTTACCAATGAGCAGTTCTTC
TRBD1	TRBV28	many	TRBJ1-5	CASTDRAFQPQHF	TGTGCCAGCACTGACAGGGCATTTCAGCCCCAGCATTTT
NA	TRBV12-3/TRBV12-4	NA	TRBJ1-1	CASGGAEAFF	TGTGCCAGCGGGGGGGCTGAAGCTTTCTTT